The TCR beta chain described here comes from a study of response to subunit inactivated influenza vaccine. Findings of the study overall: That few new T cells are recruited by each seasonal influenza vaccination was the authors' suggestion.

One entry per CDR3 protein, called by TCRdb with MiXCR from the RT-PCR reads. In the table there are 650,000 or so distinct CDR3 sequences, around 15% of which are singletons. The V gene end was trimmed by 2 bases and the J gene end by 7 bases; junction bases not matched to a gene: 6. Looked up from germline, CDR1 is MNHEY and CDR2 is SVGEGT. This CDR3 has 14 amino acids. This clonotype was picked up a small number of times. Its antigen is not known. The TCR comes from a man aged 50 to 60 who received an inactivated influenza vaccine. The specimen comprised PBMCs from blood, sampled less than 15 days before vaccination. The chain uses TRBV6-2 or TRBV6-3 and TRBJ1-1, with 8 bases fitting TRBD1. CDR3 in amino acids: CASSYRGRGLEAFF. CDR3 nucleotide sequence: TGTGCCAGCAGTTACAGAGGCAGGGGGCTTGAAGCTTTCTTT.